These T cell receptor beta chains were read from a single sample in a study of cytomegalovirus exposure and HLA in healthy donors. Assay: immunoSEQ multiplex PCR; the TCRdb copy retains only in-frame clones and omits some. The sample carries about 170,000 clones, roughly two thirds recorded once. The sequenced sample consisted of PBMCs. These TCRs come from a woman aged 18-29 years in good health and CMV-seropositive. CDR3s include the opening cysteine and the closing phenylalanine or tryptophan. The D gene is left open where the match is weak. Size is omitted from some rows. Given values are once, few, many or a class for expanded clones.

size: few
length: 14
D: .
V: TRBV7-9
J: TRBJ1-1
DNA: TGTGCCAGCAGCTTCCAGGCGATGAACACTGAAGCTTTCTTT
CDR3: CASSFQAMNTEAFF

size: once
length: 15
D: .
V: TRBV4-3
J: TRBJ2-7
DNA: TGCGCCAGCAGCCAAGATCGCGACAAATCCTACGAGCAGTACTTC
CDR3: CASSQDRDKSYEQYF

size: .
length: 14
D: .
V: TRBV7-2
J: TRBJ1-5
DNA: TGTGCCAGCAGCTTAGGGACGGGAAATCAGCCCCAGCATTTT
CDR3: CASSLGTGNQPQHF

size: .
length: 15
D: .
V: TRBV7-9
J: TRBJ1-1
DNA: TGTGCCAGCAGCTTACGGGGGGGGTTTGGGACTGAAGCTTTCTTT
CDR3: CASSLRGGFGTEAFF

size: .
length: 15
D: TRBD1
V: TRBV7-2
J: TRBJ1-5
DNA: TGTGCCAGCAGCACAGGGGTCGGGGTAAATCAGCCCCAGCATTTT
CDR3: CASSTGVGVNQPQHF

size: .
length: 15
D: TRBD1
V: TRBV6-5
J: TRBJ1-6
DNA: TGTGCCAGCACCTTGACAGGGGGTAATAATTCACCCCTCCACTTT
CDR3: CASTLTGGNNSPLHF

size: .
length: 17
D: TRBD1
V: TRBV18
J: TRBJ1-1
DNA: TGTGCCAGCTCATCACAGGGGATGGGGCCCATGAACACTGAAGCTTTCTTT
CDR3: CASSSQGMGPMNTEAFF

size: .
length: 11
D: .
V: TRBV20-1
J: TRBJ1-1
DNA: TGCAGTGCGGTGGGCGTTACTGAAGCTTTCTTT
CDR3: CSAVGVTEAFF

size: few
length: 13
D: .
V: TRBV10-3
J: TRBJ2-5
DNA: TGTGCCATCAATGGGGGGGCCCAAGAGACCCAGTACTTC
CDR3: CAINGGAQETQYF

size: once
length: 15
D: .
V: TRBV25-1
J: TRBJ2-7
DNA: TGTGCCAGCAGTGAATGGGCAGGTTTCTCCTACGAGCAGTACTTC
CDR3: CASSEWAGFSYEQYF

size: .
length: 17
D: TRBD1
V: TRBV7-9
J: TRBJ1-5
DNA: TGTGCCAGCAGCTTACAACAGACAGGGGGTATGGATCAGCCCCAGCATTTT
CDR3: CASSLQQTGGMDQPQHF

size: once
length: 14
D: .
V: TRBV11-2
J: TRBJ2-6
DNA: TGTGCCAGCAGCTTATCGGCTGGGGCCAACGTCCTGACTTTC
CDR3: CASSLSAGANVLTF

size: .
length: 17
D: TRBD1
V: TRBV5-1
J: TRBJ1-4
DNA: TGCGCCAGCAGCGACGACAGGGTGAAAAGTCCTAATGAAAAACTGTTTTTT
CDR3: CASSDDRVKSPNEKLFF

size: .
length: 16
D: TRBD1
V: TRBV5-4
J: TRBJ2-7
DNA: TGTGCCAGCAGCTCCAGACAGGGAAGATCCTACTACGAGCAGTACTTC
CDR3: CASSSRQGRSYYEQYF

size: once
length: 16
D: TRBD1
V: TRBV9
J: TRBJ2-5
DNA: TGTGCCAGCAGCGTCGGGACAGGGGGCTTTAGAGAGACCCAGTACTTC
CDR3: CASSVGTGGFRETQYF

size: .
length: 15
D: TRBD2
V: TRBV7-3
J: TRBJ2-5
DNA: TGTGCCAGCAGCTTAGGGGGAGGGCAGTGGGAGACCCAGTACTTC
CDR3: CASSLGGGQWETQYF

size: .
length: 12
D: .
V: TRBV19
J: TRBJ1-3
DNA: TGTGCCAGTACAGGGGCTGGAAACACCATATATTTT
CDR3: CASTGAGNTIYF

size: .
length: 15
D: TRBD1
V: TRBV6-6
J: TRBJ1-4
DNA: TGTGCCAGCAGTAGTGGACAGGGGAGTAATGAAAAACTGTTTTTT
CDR3: CASSSGQGSNEKLFF

size: .
length: 14
D: TRBD1
V: TRBV29-1
J: TRBJ2-7
DNA: TGCAGCGTTAAGGGGCCGGGACAGACCTACGAGCAGTACTTC
CDR3: CSVKGPGQTYEQYF

size: .
length: 15
D: .
V: TRBV4-3
J: TRBJ1-1
DNA: TGCGCCAGCAGCCCGAAGGGGGGGCCGGGCACTGAAGCTTTCTTT
CDR3: CASSPKGGPGTEAFF

size: once
length: 14
D: TRBD1
V: TRBV4-3
J: TRBJ2-7
DNA: TGCGCCAGCAGCCCGCAGACAGGGGCCTACGAGCAGTACTTC
CDR3: CASSPQTGAYEQYF

size: once
length: 16
D: TRBD1
V: TRBV7-8
J: TRBJ2-1
DNA: TGTGCCAGCATCGGAGCCCGGACAGGGAAGTTAAATGAGCAGTTCTTC
CDR3: CASIGARTGKLNEQFF

size: .
length: 11
D: .
V: TRBV20-1
J: TRBJ1-1
DNA: TGCAGTGCGGCGCGGGACACTGAAGCTTTCTTT
CDR3: CSAARDTEAFF

size: .
length: 16
D: .
V: TRBV9
J: TRBJ1-2
DNA: TGTGCCAGCAGCGCGAACAGGGCAACCGCTAACTATGGCTACACCTTC
CDR3: CASSANRATANYGYTF

size: .
length: 17
D: TRBD2
V: TRBV5-4
J: TRBJ2-1
DNA: TGTGCCAGCAGCTTGGACGGACTAGCGGGGGGGCGGGGTGAGCAGTTCTTC
CDR3: CASSLDGLAGGRGEQFF

size: .
length: 14
D: .
V: TRBV7-2
J: TRBJ1-2
DNA: TGTGCCAGCAGCCGGACAGCTATAACCTATGGCTACACCTTC
CDR3: CASSRTAITYGYTF

size: .
length: 15
D: .
V: TRBV5-1
J: TRBJ1-5
DNA: TGCGCCAGCAGCAAGACGGGGTTCAGCAATCAGCCCCAGCATTTT
CDR3: CASSKTGFSNQPQHF

size: .
length: 15
D: TRBD1
V: TRBV19
J: TRBJ2-7
DNA: TGTGCCAGTAGTATGGACAGGGGGTTCCCCTACGAGCAGTACTTC
CDR3: CASSMDRGFPYEQYF

size: .
length: 15
D: .
V: TRBV7-6
J: TRBJ2-2
DNA: TGTGCCAGCAGCTTAGCCGGGGAGAACACCGGGGAGCTGTTTTTT
CDR3: CASSLAGENTGELFF

size: .
length: 11
D: .
V: TRBV10-2
J: TRBJ2-5
DNA: TGCGCCAGTGGACAGCAAGAGACCCAGTACTTC
CDR3: CASGQQETQYF

size: .
length: 15
D: .
V: TRBV6-6
J: TRBJ2-2
DNA: TGTGCCAGCAGTTATTACCAGGGCGGCACCGGGGAGCTGTTTTTT
CDR3: CASSYYQGGTGELFF

size: .
length: 12
D: .
V: TRBV19
J: TRBJ1-2
DNA: TGTGCCAGTAGTATCGAGAGAGATGGCTACACCTTC
CDR3: CASSIERDGYTF

size: .
length: 15
D: TRBD2
V: TRBV5-6
J: TRBJ2-7
DNA: TGTGCCAGCAGTCCGGCCGAGCGGGGGTTCTACGAGCAGTACTTC
CDR3: CASSPAERGFYEQYF

size: .
length: 14
D: .
V: TRBV19
J: TRBJ2-7
DNA: TGTGCCAGTAGTCTCGCGGGTGGATCCTACGAGCAGTACTTC
CDR3: CASSLAGGSYEQYF

size: .
length: 13
D: .
V: TRBV6-5
J: TRBJ1-6
DNA: TGTGCCAGCAGTTCACAGGGAGTTTCACCCCTCCACTTT
CDR3: CASSSQGVSPLHF